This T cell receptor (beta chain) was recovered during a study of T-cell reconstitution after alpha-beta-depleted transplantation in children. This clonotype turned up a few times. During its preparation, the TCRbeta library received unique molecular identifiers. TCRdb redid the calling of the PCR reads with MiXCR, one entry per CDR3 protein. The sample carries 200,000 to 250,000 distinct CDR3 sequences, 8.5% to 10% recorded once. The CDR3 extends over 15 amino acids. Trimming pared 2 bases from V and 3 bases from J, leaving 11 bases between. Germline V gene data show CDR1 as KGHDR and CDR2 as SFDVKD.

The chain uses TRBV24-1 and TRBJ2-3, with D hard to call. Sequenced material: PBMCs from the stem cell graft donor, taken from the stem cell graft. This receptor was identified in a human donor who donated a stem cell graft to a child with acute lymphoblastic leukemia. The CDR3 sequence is CATSDSPDRTDTQYF. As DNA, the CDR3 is TGTGCCACCAGTGATTCGCCGGACCGAACAGATACGCAGTATTTT.